These 9 T cell receptor beta chains originate from one sample sequenced in a study of T cell responses to AZD1222 COVID-19 vaccine. TCRdb keeps only in-frame clones here, not all; method: immunoSEQ multiplex PCR. The sample lists 95,000 to 100,000 clones, around 85% occurring once. The material sequenced was peripheral blood, taken 28 days after the second AZD1222 dose. These receptors all stem from an adult who received the AZD1222 COVID-19 vaccine.

This clone occurred a few times. The chain couples TRBV3-1 (or the pseudogene TRBV3-2) to TRBJ1-1; TRBD1 matches 7 bases. The CDR3 runs to 14 residues. CDR1 is LGHDT, CDR2 YNNKEL, per germline (reference sequence). V shed 7 bases and J 0 bases; nucleotides not matched to a gene: 5. CDR3: CASTDRVMNTEAFF. The CDR3 DNA follows: TGTGCCAGCACCGACAGGGTGATGAACACTGAAGCTTTCTTT.

V and J are TRBV4-3 and TRBJ2-2, with 8 bases aligning to TRBD1. V was clipped by 4 bases and J by 7 bases; unmatched bases: 8. The germline gives CDR1 LGHNA, CDR2 YSLEER. The CDR3 consists of 15 residues. This CDR3 is CASSPNQGANGELFF. Here the CDR3 DNA reads TGCGCCAGCAGCCCCAACCAGGGGGCGAACGGGGAGCTGTTTTTT.

The chain is built from TRBV7-9 and TRBJ2-5; D is unresolved. Per the germline V gene, CDR1 is SEHNR and CDR2 is FQNEAQ (reference sequence). The CDR3 spans 12 residues. With 8 bases removed from V and 7 bases from J, the gap between germline ends came to 14 bases. DNA for the CDR3: TGTGCCAGCGGCGACCTTACTGGGACCCAGTACTTC. Protein: CASGDLTGTQYF.

The chain employs TRBV7-9 and TRBJ2-3, with D unclear. This CDR3 region has 13 residues. V was trimmed by 5 bases and J by 5 bases, leaving 11 bases between them. From germline, CDR1 is SEHNR and CDR2 FQNEAQ (reference sequence). The CDR3 nucleotides are TGTGCCAGCAGCCTCGCCGCCCAAGATACGCAGTATTTT. It specifies CASSLAAQDTQYF.

This clone was seen only a few times. The junction departs from the called germline gene at one end, perhaps through a read error. V gene TRBV6-5 combines with J gene TRBJ1-2; maybe TRBD1 (5 bases). The CDR3 contains 15 residues. In germline, CDR1 is MNHEY, CDR2 SVGAGI. The CDR3 loop reads CASSSPDSANYGYTF. Written as DNA, the CDR3 is TGTGCCAGCTCCTCCCCCGACAGCGCTAATTATGGCTACACCTTC.

The V and J genes are TRBV21-1 and TRBJ2-7; the D call in the table, TRBD1, was not verified against the DNA. TRBV21-1 is a pseudogene locus. This CDR3 is built from 15 residues. The CDR3: CASSKALFQSYEQYF. The CDR3 region has the DNA TGTGCCAGCAGCAAAGCGCTTTTCCAGTCCTACGAGCAGTACTTC.

V and J are TRBV6-5 and TRBJ1-3; a weak D match, TRBD1 (5 bases). The V end lost 6 bases, the J end lost 13 bases, and 13 bases lay between the germline ends. This CDR3 region has 11 residues. CDR1 and CDR2 (germline): MNHEY, SVGAGI. CDR3 DNA sequence: TGTGCCAGCAGCCATCAGGGTTTTATATATTTT. Protein product: CASSHQGFIYF.

The chain couples TRBV5-1 to TRBJ2-1; possible D gene TRBD2, 5 bases. Trimming pared 0 bases from V and 4 bases from J, leaving 11 bases between. The germline V gene has CDR1 SGHRS and CDR2 YFSETQ. The CDR3 has 15 residues. CDR3 in DNA: TGCGCCAGCAGCTTGGCGGGGAACGAATACAATGAGCAGTTCTTC. Encoded protein: CASSLAGNEYNEQFF.

The chain uses TRBV13 and TRBJ2-2; either TRBD1 or TRBD2 may fit D (6 bases each). Germline V CDR1 and CDR2: PRHDT, FYEKMQ (reference sequence). The CDR3 covers 17 residues. With 5 bases removed from V and 2 bases from J, the gap between germline ends came to 18 bases. In DNA form, the CDR3 reads TGTGCCAGCAGCCGTTGGGGGGCAGGAGTTAACACCGGGGAGCTGTTTTTT. Translation gives CASSRWGAGVNTGELFF.